These 23 T cell receptor beta chains were all obtained from the same sample, sequenced in a study of T cells in Graves' hyperthyroidism and ophthalmopathy. Using RNA transcripts as the source, TCR beta CDR3 regions were amplified. First-round RT-PCR of the TCR CDR3 relied on the HTBI primer set. From the multiplex PCR reads, TCRdb called clonotypes with MiXCR, one entry per CDR3 protein. The repertoire has hundreds of thousands of distinct CDR3 sequences, approximately 14% of them found once; the top ten carry about 5.8%. Specimen: blood. Receptors originate from a woman in her twenties or thirties with Graves' hyperthyroidism that later progressed to Graves' ophthalmopathy.

This clonotype has a count of ten or more. The chain is built from TRBV6-6 and TRBJ1-1, with TRBD1 matching 10 bases. Germline CDR1 and CDR2: MNHNY and SVGAGI (reference sequence). V shed 0 bases, J shed 1 base, and the junction held 8 bases outside the gene matches. The CDR3 sequence is 18 residues long. The CDR3 DNA reads as TGTGCCAGCAGTTACTCGAATTATCGGGACAGGGGGAACACTGAAGCTTTCTTT. It yields the protein CASSYSNYRDRGNTEAFF.

The V call is TRBV9, the J call TRBJ2-6, with 9 nucleotides matching TRBD1. Germline V gene data show CDR1 as SGDLS and CDR2 as YYNGEE. This CDR3 region has 17 residues. V trimming: 1 base; J trimming: 1 base; junction bases outside the gene matches: 3. The CDR3 DNA is TGTGCCAGCAGCGTATCACAGGGGGCTTCTGGGGCCAACGTCCTGACTTTC. It codes for CASSVSQGASGANVLTF.

This clonotype was counted ten times or more. This sequence joins TRBV27 and TRBJ2-1; D is possibly TRBD2 (5 bases). Germline CDR1 and CDR2: MNHEY and SMNVEV (reference sequence). CDR3 length: 14 amino acids. Trimming shortened V by 2 bases and J by 5 bases, and 10 bases separated the two germline ends. The CDR3 reads CASSLGGRHNEQFF. The CDR3 nucleotides read TGTGCCAGCAGTTTAGGTGGGAGACACAATGAGCAGTTCTTC.

This clonotype occurred many times. This rearrangement joins TRBV12-3 or TRBV12-4 to TRBJ2-4, with D uncertain. The CDR3 totals 15 residues. Trimming removed 5 bases at V and 0 bases at J, with 11 bases between. The CDR3 reads CASSPLGEAKNIQYF. The CDR3, as DNA: TGTGCCAGCAGTCCCCTTGGGGAAGCCAAAAACATTCAGTACTTC.

This clonotype was recorded a few times. This chain connects TRBV28 to TRBJ2-1; 10 bases are shared with TRBD1. V lost 4 bases and J lost 14; bases outside the gene matches: 8. From germline, CDR1 is MDHEN and CDR2 SYDVKM. The CDR3 length is 13 residues. CDR3 sequence (DNA): TGTGCCAGCAGTTACCTCTCCGGGACAGGGGAGTTCTTC. Amino acid sequence: CASSYLSGTGEFF.

With regard to this clonotype: This may stem from a read error, because a much larger clone lies one nucleotide away. V gene TRBV3-1 combines with J gene TRBJ2-5, with a weak D call TRBD2 (5 bases). The CDR3 is 13 amino acids. Germline lookup yields CDR1 LGHDT and CDR2 YNNKEL (reference sequence). For the CDR3, the DNA is TGTGCCTGCAGTGATCCTAGCCCAGAGACCCAGTACTTC. It translates to CACSDPSPETQYF.

The chain is built from TRBV3-1 and TRBJ1-6; possible D gene TRBD1, 5 bases. The CDR3 is made up of 14 amino acids. V lost 0 bases and J 9 bases, leaving 9 bases between the germline ends. Germline loops: CDR1 LGHDT, CDR2 YNNKEL (reference sequence). DNA of the CDR3: TGTGCCAGCAGCCAAGATGGGGGGGGTTCACCCCTCCACTTT. It codes for CASSQDGGGSPLHF.

The V and J genes are TRBV5-1 and TRBJ2-7; 13 nucleotides line up with TRBD2. The V gene end was trimmed by 3 bases and the J gene end by 2 bases; junction bases not matched to a gene: 5. Germline V lookup: CDR1 SGHRS, CDR2 YFSETQ. The CDR3 consists of 16 residues. CDR3: CASSSELAGGPYEQYF. The CDR3 nucleotides are TGCGCCAGCAGCTCTGAACTAGCGGGAGGGCCCTACGAGCAGTACTTC.

This clonotype was seen many times. The V call is TRBV6-1, the J call TRBJ2-5; D gene unclear. The CDR3 extends over 14 amino acids. The V gene's germline CDR1 is MNHNS and CDR2 SASEGT. Between the trimmed V and J ends, which lost 4 bases and 2 bases, there was a span of 11 bases. The CDR3 coding sequence is TGTGCCAGCAGTGGGCGCCCTAAGCAAGAGACCCAGTACTTC. Protein: CASSGRPKQETQYF.

This clonotype was seen at least ten times. The chain uses TRBV19 and TRBJ1-1; a possible D gene is TRBD1 (5 bases). The V end lost 3 bases, the J end lost 1 base, and 15 bases lay between the germline ends. From germline, CDR1 is LNHDA and CDR2 SQIVND (reference sequence). The CDR3 sequence is 16 residues long. The CDR3 region is CASSIPAGRWNTEAFF. The DNA of the CDR3 is TGTGCCAGTAGTATTCCGGCAGGGCGGTGGAACACTGAAGCTTTCTTT.

The V call is TRBV24-1, the J call TRBJ2-2; D may be TRBD1 or TRBD2 (5 bases each). The V gene lost 6 bases and the J gene lost 8 bases, with 12 bases spanning the gap. Germline CDR1 is KGHDR and CDR2 is SFDVKD. The CDR3 is 13 residues long. The CDR3 DNA is TGTGCCACCAGTACCCCCAGGGAGGGGGAGCTGTTTTTT. Translating it yields CATSTPREGELFF.

This clonotype was seen at least ten times. The CDR3 loop reads CSAREAGVGETQYF. The CDR3 nucleotides read TGCAGTGCTAGAGAGGCGGGAGTTGGGGAGACCCAGTACTTC. This chain links TRBV20-1 with TRBJ2-5; 7 nucleotides line up with TRBD2. Germline loops: CDR1 DFQATT, CDR2 SNEGSKA (reference sequence). With 0 bases clipped from V and 5 bases from J, the junction kept 6 bases outside the gene matches. The CDR3 sequence is 14 residues long.

The chain combines TRBV19 with TRBJ2-2, with 9 bases aligning to TRBD1. V was pared by 7 bases and J by 1 base, with 10 bases of the junction left unmatched. The CDR3 runs 17 residues. The germline V gene encodes CDR1 LNHDA and CDR2 SQIVND (reference sequence). The chain's CDR3 is CASIGQGFFGNTGELFF. In DNA, the CDR3 is TGTGCCAGTATCGGACAGGGGTTTTTCGGGAACACCGGGGAGCTGTTTTTT.

This clonotype was seen only a few times. The chain couples TRBV20-1 to TRBJ1-6; D gene unclear. Deletions cut 4 bases from V and 0 bases from J, with 25 bases between. This CDR3 contains 20 residues. Looked up from germline, CDR1 is DFQATT and CDR2 is SNEGSKA (reference sequence). CDR3 sequence (DNA): TGCAGTGCTATGGCAGTGGGGAGCTCGGGAGAGAGCTCCTATAATTCACCCCTCCACTTT. Protein: CSAMAVGSSGESSYNSPLHF.

This clonotype was picked up a small number of times. V and J are TRBV3-1 and TRBJ2-7; TRBD1 agrees at 8 bases. Germline CDR1 and CDR2: LGHDT and YNNKEL (reference sequence). The CDR3 runs to 15 residues. Trimming took 5 bases from V and 3 from J; bases not matched to a gene: 9. The CDR3 region is CASSSSAGGLYEQYF. The CDR3 DNA reads TGTGCCAGCAGCTCGTCGGCAGGGGGCCTCTACGAGCAGTACTTC.

The CDR3 region is CAGTPGGETQYF. The CDR3 DNA follows: TGTGCCGGCACCCCAGGGGGAGAGACCCAGTACTTC. J is TRBJ2-5 and V is TRBV6-1, with 7 bases identical to TRBD1. V trimming: 11 bases; J trimming: 4 bases; junction bases outside the gene matches: 7. Per germline, CDR1 MNHNS and CDR2 SASEGT. CDR3 length equals 12 residues.

The genes are TRBV20-1 and TRBJ2-7, with D unclear. Germline V gives CDR1 DFQATT, CDR2 SNEGSKA (reference sequence). The CDR3 extends over 14 amino acids. Trimming cost V 3 bases and J 0 bases, with 12 bases left between them. DNA of the CDR3: TGCAGTGCTAGTGACTGGGAAAACTCCTACGAGCAGTACTTC. Its protein is CSASDWENSYEQYF.

This clonotype was seen a few times. V and J are TRBV19 and TRBJ2-7, with D possibly being TRBD1 or TRBD2 (5 bases each). V was pared by 5 bases and J by 0 bases, with 23 bases between. The CDR3 is 18 amino acids. Germline lookup yields CDR1 LNHDA and CDR2 SQIVND (reference sequence). CDR3: CASSPSGGGVGSSYEQYF. CDR3 coding DNA: TGTGCCAGTAGTCCTTCCGGTGGGGGTGTCGGAAGCTCCTACGAGCAGTACTTC.

This clonotype appeared many times. The chain carries TRBV7-8 and TRBJ2-7; D is undetermined. The CDR3 consists of 15 residues. With 5 bases removed from V and 2 bases from J, the gap between germline ends came to 16 bases. Germline V gene sequence: CDR1 SGHVS, CDR2 FQNEAQ. The CDR3 bases are TGTGCCAGCAGCCCCGCTGGGCTAAATGCCTACGAGCAGTACTTC. Translation: CASSPAGLNAYEQYF.

In the case of this clonotype: Just one base apart from a much larger clone, this may be a read error. The CDR3 region is CASSLTSGVLFF. In nucleotides, the CDR3 is TGCGCCAGCAGCTTGACTAGCGGGGTGCTGTTTTTT. This sequence joins TRBV5-1 and TRBJ2-2; 10 nucleotides match TRBD2. The CDR3 is 12 amino acids. Per germline, CDR1 SGHRS and CDR2 YFSETQ.

This clonotype has just a few counts. This sequence joins TRBV11-2 and TRBJ2-7; D not certain. Trimming took 5 bases from V and 6 from J, leaving 17 bases between them. Germline CDR1 is SGHAT and CDR2 is FQNNGV. This CDR3 has 14 amino acids. The CDR3 reads CASSLTGLESEQYF. CDR3 sequence (DNA): TGTGCCAGCAGCCTGACCGGCCTAGAGAGCGAGCAGTACTTC.

The count of this clonotype is one. The chain is built from TRBV19 and TRBJ1-4; D remains ambiguous. This CDR3 has 15 residues. Germline V CDR1 and CDR2: LNHDA, SQIVND (reference sequence). The ends were cut back, 6 bases at V and 0 bases at J, with 11 bases in the middle. The CDR3 protein is CASSFSQATNEKLFF. In DNA, the CDR3 is TGTGCCAGTAGCTTCTCCCAAGCAACTAATGAAAAACTGTTTTTT.

This clonotype was picked up many times. The chain is built from TRBV28 and TRBJ1-2; 8 nucleotides align to TRBD1. Germline V lookup: CDR1 MDHEN, CDR2 SYDVKM. The CDR3 runs 15 residues. V gave up 5 bases and J gave up 4 bases; unmatched junction bases: 9. The CDR3 bases are TGTGCCAGCAGTCCCCACCGGACAGGGACCTATGGCTACACCTTC. This gives the protein CASSPHRTGTYGYTF.